The clone carrying this T cell receptor (beta chain) was found a few times. The junction departs from germline at one end; a sequencing error may be responsible. Looked up from germline, CDR1 is DFQATT and CDR2 is SNEGSKA (reference sequence). The CDR3 extends over 15 amino acids. CD8+CD57+ cell expansion had been shown by flow cytometry in patients chosen for sequencing. Everyone among the patients had severe acquired aplastic anemia. At the time of blood sampling, patients had not yet received any therapy. These data originate in a study of CD8+CD57+ T cells in acquired aplastic anemia. TCR beta VDJ combinations and CDR3 sequences were profiled from genomic DNA. Each CDR3 protein gets one entry after TCRdb re-called the reads with MiXCR. This sample has around 170,000 distinct CDR3 sequences, with roughly half found just once.

V is TRBV20-1 and J is TRBJ2-5, with 7 bases fitting TRBD1. The TCR was taken from a human donor with aplastic anemia. The sequencing sample was made of sorted CD4+, CD8+, or CD8+CD57+ T cells (not recorded which) from PBMCs. CDR3 loop: CSARTGDEGRETQYF. The CDR3 DNA sequence: TGCAGCGCTAGAACAGGGGATGAGGGTCGAGAGACCCAGTACTTC.